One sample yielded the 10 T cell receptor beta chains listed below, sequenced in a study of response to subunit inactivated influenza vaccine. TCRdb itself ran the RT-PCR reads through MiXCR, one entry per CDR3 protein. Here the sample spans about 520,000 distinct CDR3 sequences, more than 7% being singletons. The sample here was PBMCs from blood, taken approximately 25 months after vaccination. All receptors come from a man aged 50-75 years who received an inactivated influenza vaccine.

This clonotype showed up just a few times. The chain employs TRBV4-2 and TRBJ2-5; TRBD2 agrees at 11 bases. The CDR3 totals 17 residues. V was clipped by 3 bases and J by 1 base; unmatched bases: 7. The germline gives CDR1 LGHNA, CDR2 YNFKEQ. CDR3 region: CASSQLTTSGSQETQYF. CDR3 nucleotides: TGTGCCAGCAGCCAGCTTACCACTAGCGGGAGCCAAGAGACCCAGTACTTC.

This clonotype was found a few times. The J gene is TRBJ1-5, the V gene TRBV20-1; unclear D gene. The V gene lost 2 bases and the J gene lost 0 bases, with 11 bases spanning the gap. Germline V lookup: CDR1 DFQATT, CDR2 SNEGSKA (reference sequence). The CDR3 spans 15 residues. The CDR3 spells CSARKDGYSNQPQHF. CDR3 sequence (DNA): TGCAGTGCTAGAAAGGACGGATATAGCAATCAGCCCCAGCATTTT.

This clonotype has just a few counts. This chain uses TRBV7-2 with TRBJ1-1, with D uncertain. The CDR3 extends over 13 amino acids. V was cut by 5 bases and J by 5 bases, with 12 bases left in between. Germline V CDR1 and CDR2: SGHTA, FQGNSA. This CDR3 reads CASSLQPRTEAFF. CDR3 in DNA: TGTGCCAGCAGCCTTCAACCCCGAACTGAAGCTTTCTTT.

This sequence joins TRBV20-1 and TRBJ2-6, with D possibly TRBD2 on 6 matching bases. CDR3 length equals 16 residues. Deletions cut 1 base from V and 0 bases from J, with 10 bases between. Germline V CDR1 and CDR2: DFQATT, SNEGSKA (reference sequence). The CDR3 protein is CSARAWGDSGANVLTF. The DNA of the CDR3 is TGCAGTGCTAGAGCCTGGGGGGACTCTGGGGCCAACGTCCTGACTTTC.

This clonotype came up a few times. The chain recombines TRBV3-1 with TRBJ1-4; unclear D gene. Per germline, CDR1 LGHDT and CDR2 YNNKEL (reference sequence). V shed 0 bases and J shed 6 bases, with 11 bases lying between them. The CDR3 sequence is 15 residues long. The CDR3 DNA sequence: TGTGCCAGCAGCCAAGATCCTCAGCCAGATGAAAAACTGTTTTTT. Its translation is CASSQDPQPDEKLFF.

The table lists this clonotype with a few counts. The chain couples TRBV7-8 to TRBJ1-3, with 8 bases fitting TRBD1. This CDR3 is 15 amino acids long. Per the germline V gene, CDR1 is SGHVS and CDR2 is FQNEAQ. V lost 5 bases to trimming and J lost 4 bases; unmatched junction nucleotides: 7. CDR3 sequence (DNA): TGTGCCAGCAGCATTAAAACAGGGGGAGGAAACACCATATATTTT. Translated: CASSIKTGGGNTIYF.

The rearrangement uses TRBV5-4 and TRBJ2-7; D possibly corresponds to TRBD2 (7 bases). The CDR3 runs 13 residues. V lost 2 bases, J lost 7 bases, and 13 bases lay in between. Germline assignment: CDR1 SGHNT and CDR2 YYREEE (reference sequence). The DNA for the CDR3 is TGTGCCAGCAGCTTACGGGGGGCACGGGAGCAGTACTTC. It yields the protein CASSLRGAREQYF.

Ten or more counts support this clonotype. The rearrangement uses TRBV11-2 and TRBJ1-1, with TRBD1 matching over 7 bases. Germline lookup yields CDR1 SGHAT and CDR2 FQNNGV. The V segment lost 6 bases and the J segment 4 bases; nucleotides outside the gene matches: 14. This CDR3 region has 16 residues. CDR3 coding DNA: TGTGCCAGCAGAAGGACAGGTCGGAAACTCCTCACTGAAGCTTTCTTT. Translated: CASRRTGRKLLTEAFF.

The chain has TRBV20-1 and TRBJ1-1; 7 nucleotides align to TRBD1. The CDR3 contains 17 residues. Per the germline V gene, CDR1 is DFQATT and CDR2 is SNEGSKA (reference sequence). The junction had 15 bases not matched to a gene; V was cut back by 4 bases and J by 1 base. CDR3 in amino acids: CSAIGQELITTNTEAFF. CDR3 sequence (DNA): TGCAGTGCTATAGGACAGGAACTCATAACTACGAACACTGAAGCTTTCTTT.

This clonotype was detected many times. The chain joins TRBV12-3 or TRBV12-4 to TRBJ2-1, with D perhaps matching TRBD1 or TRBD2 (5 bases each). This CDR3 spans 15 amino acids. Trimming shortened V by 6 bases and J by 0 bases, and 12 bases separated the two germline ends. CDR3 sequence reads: CASRGPGHSYNEQFF. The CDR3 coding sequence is TGTGCCAGCAGGGGCCCGGGGCACTCCTACAATGAGCAGTTCTTC.